This T cell receptor (beta chain) was sequenced for a study of cytomegalovirus exposure and HLA in healthy donors. After removal of 4 bases from V and 8 bases from J, the junction contained 6 bases not matched to a gene. The length of the CDR3 is 15 residues. Per the germline V gene, CDR1 is SEHNR and CDR2 is FQNEAQ (reference sequence). This clone was counted a few times. The antigen is not known. Findings and caveats of the study: Cytomegalovirus association was assigned to 150 to 200 TCR beta chains. Earlier analysis looked at TCR beta V segments, and most were productive about 87% or about 30% of the time. The Asian-associated ancestry cluster reportedly had fewer N-insertions than the roughly 720-donor mean in a later analysis. An analysis that was carried out later associated fewer than 20,000 TCR beta sequences with HLA alleles at 0.05 false discovery rate.

PCR involved 60 Vbeta and 13 Jbeta primers. The assay was immunoSEQ multiplex PCR, and TCRdb's table has in-frame clones only and misses some. The sample shows approximately 130,000 clones, roughly four fifths of them seen only once. The chain links TRBV7-9 to TRBJ2-1; 12 bases line up with TRBD2. The TCR was taken from a female donor in good health and CMV-seropositive. Sequences were obtained from PBMCs. CDR3 sequence: CASSYLAGGPDEQFF. CDR3 in DNA: TGTGCCAGCAGCTATCTAGCGGGAGGGCCGGATGAGCAGTTCTTC.